This TCR beta chain was identified in a study of cytomegalovirus exposure and HLA in healthy donors. Across the study: Clustering assigned approximately 79% of the approximately 400 genotyped donors to the Caucasian-associated ancestry cluster.

The CDR3 has 15 residues. The germline CDR1 and CDR2 sequences are SGHRS and YFSETQ. With V trimmed by 0 bases and J by 3 bases, 3 bases remained unmatched. Study-level results: An analysis that came later showed most CMV-associated TCR beta chains appearing HLA-restricted.

Healthy bone marrow donors made up the donor group. Comment on this clone: What it binds is not known.

The PCR contained 60 Vbeta and 13 Jbeta primers. Method: immunoSEQ multiplex PCR; TCRdb's copy keeps in-frame clones and lacks some. Among 90,000 to 140,000 clones listed, about four fifths were seen once. The sequence was obtained from a man between 40 and 49 years old in good health and CMV-seronegative. V and J are TRBV5-1 and TRBJ2-3; TRBD1 matches at 8 bases. Sequenced sample: PBMCs. Here the CDR3 reads CASSLADRETDTQYF. CDR3 bases: TGCGCCAGCAGCTTGGCGGACAGGGAGACAGATACGCAGTATTTT.